The entry below describes one T cell receptor beta chain. Its antigen is currently unknown. The data stem from a study of cytotoxic CD8 clonotypes in ibrutinib-treated CLL. Whole-study results and caveats: Once treatment began, public clonotypes, which were uncommon, contracted or stayed stable.

Assay: immunoSEQ multiplex PCR; the TCRdb copy retains only in-frame clones and omits some. The data contain around 330,000 clones, roughly 70% of them seen just once; the ten biggest clones take up roughly 6%. This clonotype was obtained from a human donor with chronic lymphocytic leukemia. Material: PBMCs, obtained after 36 months of ibrutinib treatment.

CDR3 sequence: CASSLGGAEAFF. For the CDR3, the DNA is TGTGCCAGCAGTTTAGGGGGAGCTGAAGCTTTCTTT. J is TRBJ1-1 and V is TRBV27, with a tentative D call TRBD1 (5 bases). The CDR3 sequence is 12 residues long. V shed 2 bases and J shed 6 bases, with 7 bases lying between them. Germline loops: CDR1 MNHEY, CDR2 SMNVEV (reference sequence).